Reported below is one T cell receptor beta chain. After removal of 5 bases from V and 1 base from J, the junction contained 4 bases not matched to a gene. Germline V lookup: CDR1 SNHLY, CDR2 FYNNEI. There are 15 residues in the CDR3. This sample is drawn from a study of blood T cell repertoires in COVID-19. The repertoire was sequenced with immunoSEQ multiplex PCR; TCRdb's copy has only in-frame clones and lacks some. Here the sample spans approximately 200,000 clones, around 85% being singletons. This rearrangement joins TRBV2 to TRBJ1-5, with TRBD1 matching 8 bases. This receptor was identified in a man in his fifties or sixties with acute or convalescent COVID-19. Sequences were obtained from peripheral blood. Here the CDR3 reads CASSLQGASNQPQHF. In nucleotides, the CDR3 is TGTGCCAGCAGTTTGCAGGGGGCGAGCAATCAGCCCCAGCATTTT.